The rows below give T cell receptor beta chains drawn from one sample of a study of cytomegalovirus exposure and HLA in healthy donors. Clones were sequenced by immunoSEQ multiplex PCR, and TCRdb holds only the in-frame ones, with some missing. The table shows tens of thousands of clones, with approximately 80% occurring only once. The sequenced sample was PBMCs. Receptor source: a man aged 50 to 59 in good health and CMV-seronegative. Both conserved end residues are part of each CDR3.

>TRBV10-3|TRBJ1-2
CAISEGSSGANYGYTF
>TRBV27|TRBJ1-2
CASSFSGTGGLFRGYTF
>TRBV14|TRBJ2-5
CASSLQLPGSVRGETQYF
>TRBV5-4|TRBJ1-1
CASSSLDSVNTEAFF
>TRBV19|TRBJ2-3
CASSFADTDTQYF
>TRBV25-1|TRBJ2-6
CASKLSGANVLTF
>TRBV5-5|TRBJ2-1
CASSITGGNNEQFF
>TRBV4-3|TRBJ2-3
CASSHDKQGGQDTQYF
>TRBV9|TRBJ2-5
CASSIPSGSSLETQYF
>TRBV6-1|TRBJ1-5
CASSCRGLGNQPQHF
>TRBV7-3|TRBJ1-6
CASSYTGTGNSPLHF